This TCR beta chain was observed in a study of radiotherapy plus CTLA-4 blockade in lung cancer. On the study more broadly: Disease control reached over 30%, with objective responses in approximately 17%.

This CDR3 comprises 14 residues. Germline V lookup: CDR1 SGHTA, CDR2 FQGNSA. V shed 1 base and J shed 3 bases, with 9 bases lying between them. Repertoires were generated with immunoSEQ multiplex PCR, while TCRdb's copy carries only in-frame clones and drops some. The table shows 51,000 or so clones, with roughly three quarters occurring only once. Focal radiation plus CTLA-4 blockade with ipilimumab was given to patients with chemo-refractory metastatic non-small-cell lung cancer. With respect to this clone: What it recognizes is unknown.

Findings and limits, study-wide: Radiotherapy plus ipilimumab was followed by expansion in blood of tumor-derived TCR clones. Interferon-beta, together with early blood T cell clone dynamics, reportedly best predicted response.

The chain employs TRBV7-2 and TRBJ1-1; D is possibly TRBD1 (5 bases). Sequenced here: peripheral blood, sampled from a patient treated with radiotherapy plus ipilimumab. The source of this sequence is a human donor with non-small cell lung cancer who had stable disease on radiotherapy plus ipilimumab. The CDR3 coding sequence is TGTGCCAGCAGCTTAGAAAGACAGTACACTGAAGCTTTCTTT. As protein: CASSLERQYTEAFF.